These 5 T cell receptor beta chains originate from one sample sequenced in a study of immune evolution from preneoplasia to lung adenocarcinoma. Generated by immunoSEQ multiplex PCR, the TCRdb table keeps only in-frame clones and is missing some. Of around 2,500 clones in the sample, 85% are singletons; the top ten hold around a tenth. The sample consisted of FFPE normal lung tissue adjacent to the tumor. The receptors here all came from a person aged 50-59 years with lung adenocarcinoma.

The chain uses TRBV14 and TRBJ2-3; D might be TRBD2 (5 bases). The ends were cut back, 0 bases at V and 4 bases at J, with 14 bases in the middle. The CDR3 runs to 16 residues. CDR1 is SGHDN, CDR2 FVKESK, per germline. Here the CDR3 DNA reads TGTGCCAGCAGCCAAGAGCGTGAGCGGCCCGCAGATACGCAGTATTTT. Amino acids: CASSQERERPADTQYF.

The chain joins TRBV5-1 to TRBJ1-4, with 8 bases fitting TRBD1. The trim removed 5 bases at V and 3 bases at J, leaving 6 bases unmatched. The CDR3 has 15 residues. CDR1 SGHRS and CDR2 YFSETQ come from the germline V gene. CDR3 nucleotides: TGCGCCAGCAGGAACGGACAGGGACCTAATGAAAAACTGTTTTTT. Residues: CASRNGQGPNEKLFF.

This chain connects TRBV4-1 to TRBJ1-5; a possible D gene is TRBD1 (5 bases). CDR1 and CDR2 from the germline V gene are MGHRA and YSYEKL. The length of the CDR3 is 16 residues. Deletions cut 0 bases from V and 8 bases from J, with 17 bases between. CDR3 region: CASSQEGTAVNEPQHF. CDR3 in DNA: TGCGCCAGCAGCCAAGAGGGGACTGCTGTTAACGAGCCCCAGCATTTT.

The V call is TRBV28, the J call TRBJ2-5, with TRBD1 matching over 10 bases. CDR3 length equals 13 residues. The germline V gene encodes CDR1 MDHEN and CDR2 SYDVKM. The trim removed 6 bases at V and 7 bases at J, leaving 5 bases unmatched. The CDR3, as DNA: TGTGCCAGCAGGGGGACAGGGGTAGGGACCCAGTACTTC. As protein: CASRGTGVGTQYF.

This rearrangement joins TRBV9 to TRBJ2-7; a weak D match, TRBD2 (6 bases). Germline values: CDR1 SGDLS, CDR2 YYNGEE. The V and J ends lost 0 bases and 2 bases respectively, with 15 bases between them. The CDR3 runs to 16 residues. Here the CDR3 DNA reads TGTGCCAGCAGCGTAGCTGATGGACTATCGACCTACGAGCAGTACTTC. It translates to CASSVADGLSTYEQYF.